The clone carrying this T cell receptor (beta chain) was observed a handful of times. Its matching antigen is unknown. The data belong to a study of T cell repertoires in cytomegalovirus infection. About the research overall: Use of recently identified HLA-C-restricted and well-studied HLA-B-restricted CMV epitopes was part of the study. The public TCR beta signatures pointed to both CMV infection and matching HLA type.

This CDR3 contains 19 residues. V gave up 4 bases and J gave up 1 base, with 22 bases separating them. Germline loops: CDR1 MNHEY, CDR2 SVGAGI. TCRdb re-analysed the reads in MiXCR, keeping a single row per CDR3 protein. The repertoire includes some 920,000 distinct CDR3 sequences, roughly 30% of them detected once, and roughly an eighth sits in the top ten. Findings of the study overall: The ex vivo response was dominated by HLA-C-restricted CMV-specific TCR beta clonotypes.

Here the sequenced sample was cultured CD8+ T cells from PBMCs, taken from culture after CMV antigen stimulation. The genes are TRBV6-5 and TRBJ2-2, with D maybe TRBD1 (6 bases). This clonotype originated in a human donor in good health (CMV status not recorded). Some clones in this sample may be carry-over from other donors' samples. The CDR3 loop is CASSFDLDSTLQNTGELFF. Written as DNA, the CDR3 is TGTGCCAGCAGTTTCGACTTGGACAGCACACTCCAGAACACCGGGGAGCTGTTTTTT.